The 30 T cell receptor beta chains in this list originate from one sample, sequenced in a study of cytomegalovirus exposure and HLA in healthy donors. The protocol was immunoSEQ multiplex PCR, while the TCRdb copy is restricted to in-frame clones and leaves out a portion. The repertoire holds 150,000 to 200,000 clones, with more than 75% as singletons. Input material: PBMCs. These receptors were taken from a woman aged 18 to 35 in good health and CMV-seronegative.

V gene TRBV10-1 combines with J gene TRBJ2-1; 9 bases align to TRBD2. This CDR3 has 15 residues. J lost 2 bases, V lost 6 bases, and 5 bases had no gene match. The germline gives CDR1 WNHNN, CDR2 SYGVQD (reference sequence). The CDR3 DNA reads TGCGCCAGCAGCCGAGCGGGGGGCGCCTACAATGAGCAGTTCTTC. Translating gives CASSRAGGAYNEQFF.

The J gene is TRBJ1-2, the V gene TRBV6-5; no firm D call. V lost 2 bases to trimming and J lost 4 bases, with 8 bases between them. The CDR3 sequence is 13 residues long. The germline gives CDR1 MNHEY, CDR2 SVGAGI. The CDR3 here is CASSYRAGYGYTF. The CDR3 coding sequence is TGTGCCAGCAGTTACAGGGCGGGCTATGGCTACACCTTC.

V is TRBV11-2 and J is TRBJ2-1; D may be TRBD1 (7 bases). This CDR3 comprises 15 residues. Germline CDR1 is SGHAT and CDR2 is FQNNGV. Trimming cost V 4 bases and J 8 bases, with 18 bases left between them. The CDR3 region is CASSSRPDREDEQFF. CDR3 coding DNA: TGTGCCAGCAGCTCCCGACCAGACAGGGAGGATGAGCAGTTCTTC.

This chain joins TRBV18 and TRBJ2-3; no clear D. Trimming pared 6 bases from V and 2 bases from J, leaving 9 bases between. This CDR3 region has 13 residues. Per germline, CDR1 KGHSH and CDR2 LQKENI. The CDR3 spells CASSPIVTDTQYF. The DNA of the CDR3 is TGTGCCAGCTCCCCTATCGTCACAGATACGCAGTATTTT.

The chain joins TRBV5-1 to TRBJ1-1; no definite D call. The CDR3 is 11 amino acids. V lost 6 bases and J 2 bases, leaving 5 bases between the germline ends. CDR1 and CDR2 from the germline V gene are SGHRS and YFSETQ. The CDR3 reads CASNSNTEAFF. DNA for the CDR3: TGCGCCAGCAATTCAAACACTGAAGCTTTCTTT.

This chain connects TRBV7-9 to TRBJ1-1; D is ambiguous. The germline gives CDR1 SEHNR, CDR2 FQNEAQ (reference sequence). CDR3 length equals 11 residues. Trimming pared 5 bases from V and 8 bases from J, leaving 9 bases between. The CDR3 region is CASSHRMEAFF. The CDR3 nucleotides read TGTGCCAGCAGCCATAGAATGGAAGCTTTCTTT.

The J gene is TRBJ2-7, the V gene TRBV2; TRBD2 matches at 9 bases. CDR3 length equals 15 residues. Germline V lookup: CDR1 SNHLY, CDR2 FYNNEI. V dropped 7 bases and J dropped 3; count of bases not matched to a gene: 10. The CDR3: CASTPAGGSYYEQYF. The CDR3 DNA reads TGTGCCAGCACCCCAGCGGGGGGTAGTTACTACGAGCAGTACTTC.

This clone was recorded a few times. The rearrangement joins TRBV30 to TRBJ2-7; 8 bases line up with TRBD1. The CDR3 runs to 14 residues. V trimming: 2 bases; J trimming: 3 bases; junction bases outside the gene matches: 6. The germline gives CDR1 GTSNPN, CDR2 SVGIG (reference sequence). This CDR3 is CAWSRAGGLYEQYF. The CDR3 nucleotides read TGTGCCTGGAGTAGGGCAGGGGGCCTCTACGAGCAGTACTTC. Full variable domain (remainder filled in from reference TRBV30 and TRBJ2-7): SQTIHQWPATLVQPVGSPLSLECTVEGTSNPNLYWYRQAAGRGLQLLFYSVGIGQISSEVPQNLSASRPQDRQFILSSKKLLLSDSGFYLCAWSRAGGLYEQYFGPGTRLTVT.

This rearrangement joins TRBV2 to TRBJ2-5; D might be TRBD2 (5 bases). V was shortened by 3 bases and J by 3 bases, with 11 bases between the two germline ends. The CDR3 loop spans 14 amino acids. The germline V gene has CDR1 SNHLY and CDR2 FYNNEI. CDR3: CASSEILGEETQYF. DNA for the CDR3: TGTGCCAGCAGTGAGATTCTGGGAGAAGAGACCCAGTACTTC.

This chain links TRBV5-1 with TRBJ1-1, with D possibly TRBD1 on 6 matching bases. V was cut by 0 bases and J by 4 bases, with 19 bases left in between. The CDR3 is 17 amino acids. Germline lookup yields CDR1 SGHRS and CDR2 YFSETQ. CDR3 in amino acids: CASSLAGGAGGSTEAFF. CDR3 nucleotides: TGCGCCAGCAGCTTGGCGGGGGGCGCCGGTGGGAGCACTGAAGCTTTCTTT.

The rearrangement joins TRBV7-6 to TRBJ2-5, with TRBD2 matching 15 bases. In germline, CDR1 is SGHVS, CDR2 FNYEAQ. This CDR3 is built from 18 residues. After removal of 8 bases from V and 6 bases from J, the junction contained 16 bases not matched to a gene. The CDR3 reads CASSLAGLAGGPGKTQYF. The DNA of the CDR3 is TGTGCCAGCTCCCTAGCTGGACTAGCGGGGGGGCCAGGGAAGACCCAGTACTTC.

In nucleotides, the CDR3 is TGTGCCAGCAGCTTAGGGAGGGGGCCGAACACTGAAGCTTTCTTT. It encodes CASSLGRGPNTEAFF. The chain is built from TRBV7-8 and TRBJ1-1, with 7 bases that match TRBD1. The CDR3 spans 15 residues. The V segment lost 1 base and the J segment 1 base; nucleotides outside the gene matches: 3. Germline V gene data show CDR1 as SGHVS and CDR2 as FQNEAQ. Looking up the rest from reference TRBV7-8 and TRBJ1-1 gives the full variable domain: GAGVSQSPRYKVAKRGQDVALRCDPISGHVSLFWYQQALGQGPEFLTYFQNEAQLDKSGLPSDRFFAERPEGSVSTLKIQRTQQEDSAVYLCASSLGRGPNTEAFFGQGTRLTVV.

The V call is TRBV10-3, the J call TRBJ2-1; 10 bases line up with TRBD1. The CDR3 consists of 14 residues. V gave up 6 bases and J gave up 8 bases; unmatched junction bases: 7. From germline, CDR1 is ENHRY and CDR2 SYGVKD. The CDR3 sequence is CAIRDGTGVDEQFF. The CDR3 DNA sequence: TGTGCCATCAGAGACGGGACAGGGGTGGATGAGCAGTTCTTC.

The gene calls are TRBV5-1 and TRBJ2-3; TRBD1 might be the D (6 bases). The length of the CDR3 is 14 residues. The V end lost 4 bases, the J end lost 4 bases, and 13 bases lay between the germline ends. CDR1 and CDR2 from the germline V gene are SGHRS and YFSETQ. The CDR3 sequence is CASSAKQGPDTQYF. Here the CDR3 DNA reads TGCGCCAGCAGCGCAAAACAGGGACCAGATACGCAGTATTTT.

The chain is built from TRBV11-2 and TRBJ1-2; D not certain. The germline CDR1 and CDR2 sequences are SGHAT and FQNNGV. V dropped 1 base and J dropped 12 bases, with 9 bases sitting between them. The CDR3 has 11 residues. CDR3 sequence (DNA): TGTGCCAGCAGCTTAGGAGGGATAAACACCTTC. As protein: CASSLGGINTF.

The chain links TRBV2 to TRBJ2-5; 11 nucleotides align to TRBD2. The CDR3 consists of 15 residues. Germline V gene lookup returns CDR1 SNHLY and CDR2 FYNNEI. Unmatched junction bases numbered 9, after V lost 7 bases and J lost 5 bases. In nucleotides, the CDR3 is TGTGCCAGCATTTGGATAGCGGGAGGGATGGAGACCCAGTACTTC. This encodes CASIWIAGGMETQYF.

The chain uses TRBV6-1 and TRBJ1-1; TRBD1 matches at 8 bases. The ends lost 5 bases at V and 1 base at J; junction bases unmatched: 21. Germline V gives CDR1 MNHNS, CDR2 SASEGT. CDR3 length: 20 residues. CDR3 protein: CASSKGQGGLAYKGNTEAFF. The DNA of the CDR3 is TGTGCCAGCAGTAAAGGACAGGGAGGTTTAGCCTATAAAGGGAACACTGAAGCTTTCTTT.

In this sample, this clone turned up a few times. CDR3 amino acids: CASSVHYEQYF. In DNA form, the CDR3 reads TGTGCCAGCAGCGTACACTACGAGCAGTACTTC. The chain joins TRBV7-2 to TRBJ2-7; D unclear. Germline-derived CDR1 and CDR2 are SGHTA and FQGNSA. The CDR3 is 11 residues long. V was cut by 5 bases and J by 3 bases, with 5 bases left in between.

The chain recombines TRBV6-5 with TRBJ1-1; 9 bases fit TRBD1. J gave up 4 bases and V 6 bases, and 9 bases lay outside the gene matches. This CDR3 spans 15 amino acids. Germline CDR1 is MNHEY and CDR2 is SVGAGI. The CDR3 loop is CASSSHRGQGTEAFF. The CDR3 nucleotides are TGTGCCAGCAGCTCTCACAGGGGGCAGGGCACTGAAGCTTTCTTT.

This clone was counted between two and nine times. The chain uses TRBV6-4 and TRBJ1-1; weak D call: TRBD1 (5 bases). The CDR3 is made up of 14 amino acids. Germline assignment: CDR1 MRHNA and CDR2 SNTAGT. Trimming stripped 0 bases from V and 4 bases from J, with 9 bases between. The CDR3 here is CASSDSNRPTEAFF. Here the CDR3 DNA reads TGTGCCAGCAGTGACTCGAACAGGCCCACTGAAGCTTTCTTT.

This clone was observed a single time. This rearrangement joins TRBV25-1 to TRBJ2-2; perhaps TRBD1 as D (5 bases). This CDR3 region has 17 residues. The V and J ends lost 0 bases and 7 bases respectively, with 18 bases between them. The germline V gene encodes CDR1 MGHDK and CDR2 SYGVNS. CDR3 loop: CASSEYFSQGTHGELFF. The CDR3 DNA sequence: TGTGCCAGCAGTGAATATTTCTCGCAGGGAACGCACGGGGAGCTGTTTTTT.

This chain connects TRBV6-5 to TRBJ2-3, with a weak D call TRBD2 (5 bases). The CDR3 is 14 amino acids. V was shortened by 1 base and J by 4 bases, with 9 bases between the two germline ends. Germline V gene data show CDR1 as MNHEY and CDR2 as SVGAGI. Here the CDR3 reads CASSYLAFPDTQYF. Written as DNA, the CDR3 is TGTGCCAGCAGTTACTTAGCGTTTCCAGATACGCAGTATTTT.

The J gene is TRBJ1-2, the V gene TRBV12-5, with 7 bases that match TRBD1. The V segment lost 4 bases and the J segment 4 bases; nucleotides outside the gene matches: 6. Per the germline V gene, CDR1 is LGHNT and CDR2 is FRNRAP. This CDR3 is built from 14 residues. The CDR3 bases are TGTGCTAGTGGTTCGGCGGGACAGTTCTATGGCTACACCTTC. Protein product: CASGSAGQFYGYTF.

The chain links TRBV10-3 to TRBJ2-5; 7 nucleotides agree with TRBD2. Germline trimming cut 5 bases from V and 5 bases from J; bases unmatched to any gene: 2. CDR1 is ENHRY, CDR2 SYGVKD, per germline. The CDR3 length is 12 residues. CDR3 residues: CAISPGGETQYF. The CDR3 region has the DNA TGTGCCATCAGTCCCGGGGGGGAGACCCAGTACTTC.

The chain uses TRBV30 and TRBJ2-7; 8 bases fit TRBD1. Germline V CDR1 and CDR2: GTSNPN, SVGIG (reference sequence). CDR3 length: 15 amino acids. V was pared by 0 bases and J by 5 bases, with 9 bases of the junction left unmatched. CDR3 sequence: CAWSVPGGASNEQYF. The CDR3 bases are TGTGCCTGGAGTGTACCAGGGGGCGCGTCTAACGAGCAGTACTTC.

The V call is TRBV19, the J call TRBJ1-5; no reliable D call. Germline loops: CDR1 LNHDA, CDR2 SQIVND (reference sequence). The V gene lost 9 bases and the J gene lost 7 bases, with 19 bases spanning the gap. The CDR3 consists of 14 residues. The CDR3 DNA follows: TGTGCCAGCTCAACCACGGATCTCGGGCAGCCCCAGCATTTT. Translating it yields CASSTTDLGQPQHF.

The chain uses TRBV29-1 and TRBJ1-2, with 9 bases lining up with TRBD1. Per the germline V gene, CDR1 is SQVTM and CDR2 is ANQGSEA. The CDR3 has 15 amino acids. V trimming: 1 base; J trimming: 4 bases; junction bases outside the gene matches: 7. The CDR3 coding sequence is TGCAGCGTTGAAGGGGTAACAGGGGGCGGCTATGGCTACACCTTC. The encoded protein is CSVEGVTGGGYGYTF.

The chain carries TRBV11-1 and TRBJ1-1, with 8 bases matching TRBD1. Germline CDR1 is SGHAT and CDR2 is FQDESV (reference sequence). With 5 bases clipped from V and 2 bases from J, the junction kept 7 bases outside the gene matches. The CDR3 spans 15 residues. The chain's CDR3 is CASSPGQGSNTEAFF. DNA for the CDR3: TGTGCCAGCAGCCCCGGACAGGGAAGTAACACTGAAGCTTTCTTT.

This chain links TRBV2 with TRBJ2-3; TRBD1 aligns across 7 bases. V shed 2 bases and J 2 bases; nucleotides not matched to a gene: 13. This CDR3 comprises 18 residues. Germline CDR1 reads SNHLY; CDR2 reads FYNNEI. CDR3 sequence (DNA): TGTGCCAGCAGTGAATGGGGGTCGGGGACAGCTACCACAGATACGCAGTATTTT. It is translated as CASSEWGSGTATTDTQYF.

This clone has only a few counts. The chain carries TRBV7-9 and TRBJ1-1, with 8 bases matching TRBD1. This CDR3 region has 13 residues. Germline V gene sequence: CDR1 SEHNR, CDR2 FQNEAQ (reference sequence). V dropped 2 bases and J dropped 5; count of bases not matched to a gene: 1. The CDR3: CASSLRTGTEAFF. CDR3 sequence (DNA): TGTGCCAGCAGCTTACGGACAGGGACTGAAGCTTTCTTT.